The present T cell receptor (beta chain) was sequenced within a study of spatial heterogeneity in lung cancer. Overall study: PBMC samples from follow-up, where available, were sequenced a median of approximately two years after resection.

J lost 6 bases, V lost 6 bases, and 2 bases had no gene match. Germline V lookup: CDR1 DFQATT, CDR2 SNEGSKA (reference sequence). CDR3 length equals 13 residues. This sample's time point: blood at routine non-recurrence follow-up after resection. No cells were sorted before sequencing. The whole RNA sequenced was extracted from tumor, nontumor lung or frozen PBMC. TCRdb fed the 5' RACE reads into MiXCR, producing one record per CDR3 protein. Of about 120,000 distinct CDR3 sequences in the sample, less than 15% were seen once. Sequencing was performed on PBMCs, taken at follow-up. This chain connects TRBV20-1 to TRBJ1-6; TRBD1 aligns across 10 bases. The source of this sequence is a male donor with early-stage non-small cell lung cancer. The CDR3 region is CSARTGGNSPLHF. Written as DNA, the CDR3 is TGCAGTGCGCGGACAGGGGGTAATTCACCCCTCCACTTT.